This T cell receptor beta chain comes out of a study of T cell repertoires in cytomegalovirus infection. Study at large: CMV infection together with matching HLA type was indicated by public TCR beta signatures. General study points: There were HLA-C-restricted CMV-specific TCR beta clonotypes dominating the ex vivo response.

The CDR3 runs 16 residues. Germline CDR1 and CDR2: SEHNR and FQNEAQ (reference sequence). With 5 bases clipped from V and 3 bases from J, the junction kept 9 bases outside the gene matches. TCRdb re-analysed the reads in MiXCR, keeping a single row per CDR3 protein. The sample has hundreds of thousands of distinct CDR3 sequences, around a third seen once. Concerning this clonotype itself: Its cognate antigen is unknown.

The J gene is TRBJ1-4, the V gene TRBV7-9; 7 nucleotides agree with TRBD1. This sequence was found in a human donor in good health (CMV status not recorded). Some clones in this sample may be carry-over from other donors' samples. The starting material was cultured PBMCs, obtained from culture after CMV antigen stimulation. CDR3 loop: CASSTLGGSANEKLFF. The CDR3 region has the DNA TGTGCCAGCAGCACACTAGGGGGCAGTGCTAATGAAAAACTGTTTTTT.